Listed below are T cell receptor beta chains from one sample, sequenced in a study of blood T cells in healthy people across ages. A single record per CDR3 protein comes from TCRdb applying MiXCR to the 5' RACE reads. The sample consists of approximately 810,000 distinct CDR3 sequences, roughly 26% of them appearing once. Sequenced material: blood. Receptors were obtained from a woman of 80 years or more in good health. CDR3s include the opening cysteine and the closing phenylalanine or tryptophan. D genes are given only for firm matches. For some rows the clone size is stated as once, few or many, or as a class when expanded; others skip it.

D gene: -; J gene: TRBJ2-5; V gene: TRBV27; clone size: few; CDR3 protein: CASSLRGLGQYF; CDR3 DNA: TGTGCCAGCAGTTTAAGGGGCCTTGGGCAGTACTTC
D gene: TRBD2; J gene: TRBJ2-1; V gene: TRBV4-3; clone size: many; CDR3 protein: CASSQKATSGGYSYNEQFF; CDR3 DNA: TGCGCCAGCAGCCAGAAAGCGACTAGCGGGGGGTACTCCTACAATGAGCAGTTCTTC
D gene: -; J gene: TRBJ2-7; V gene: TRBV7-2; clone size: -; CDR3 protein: CASSAGQTYEQYF; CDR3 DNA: TGTGCCAGCAGCGCAGGACAGACCTACGAGCAGTACTTC
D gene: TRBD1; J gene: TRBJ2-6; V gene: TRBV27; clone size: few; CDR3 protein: CASSSQGVGSGANVLTF; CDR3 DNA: TGTGCCAGCAGTTCACAGGGGGTAGGCTCTGGGGCCAACGTCCTGACTTTC
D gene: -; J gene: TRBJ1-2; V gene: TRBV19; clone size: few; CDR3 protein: CASSILSGPDYGYTF; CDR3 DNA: TGTGCCAGTAGTATACTCAGTGGCCCGGACTATGGCTACACCTTC
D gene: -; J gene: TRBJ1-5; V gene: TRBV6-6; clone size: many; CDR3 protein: CASTPSLNQPQHF; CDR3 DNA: TGTGCCAGCACCCCGAGCCTCAATCAGCCCCAGCATTTT
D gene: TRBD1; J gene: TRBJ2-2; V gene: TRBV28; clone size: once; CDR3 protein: CASSYRGGELFF; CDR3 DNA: TGTGCCAGCAGTTACAGGGGCGGGGAGCTGTTTTTT
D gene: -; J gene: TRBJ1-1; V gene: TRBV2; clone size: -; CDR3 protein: CASDRLSPEAFF; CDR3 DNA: TGTGCCAGCGACAGGCTCTCCCCTGAAGCTTTCTTT
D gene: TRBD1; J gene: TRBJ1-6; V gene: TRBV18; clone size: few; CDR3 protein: CASSPLGRTGDSPLHF; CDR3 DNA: TGTGCCAGCTCACCCTTAGGGCGGACAGGGGACTCACCCCTCCACTTT
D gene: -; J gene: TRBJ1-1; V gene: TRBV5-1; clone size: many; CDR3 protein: CASSLGSGAANTEAFF; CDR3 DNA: TGCGCCAGCAGCTTGGGGTCAGGGGCGGCGAACACTGAAGCTTTCTTT
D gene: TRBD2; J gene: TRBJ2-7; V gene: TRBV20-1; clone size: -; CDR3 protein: CSAPGGERYEQYF; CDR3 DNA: TGCAGTGCCCCGGGGGGAGAGAGGTACGAGCAGTACTTC
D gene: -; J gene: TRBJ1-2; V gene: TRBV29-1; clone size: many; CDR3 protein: CSVEEGSLSFGYTF; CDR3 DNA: TGCAGCGTTGAAGAGGGGAGCCTATCATTTGGCTACACCTTC
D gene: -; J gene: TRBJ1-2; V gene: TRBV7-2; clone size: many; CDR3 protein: CASSLLTLTTGYTF; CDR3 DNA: TGTGCCAGCAGCTTACTAACGTTAACCACTGGCTACACCTTC
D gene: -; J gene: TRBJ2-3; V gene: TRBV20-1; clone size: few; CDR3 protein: CSARDRASTDTQYF; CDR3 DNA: TGCAGTGCTAGGGACCGGGCCAGCACAGATACGCAGTATTTT
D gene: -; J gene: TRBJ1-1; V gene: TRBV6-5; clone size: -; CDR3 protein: CASSSGGPSNTEAFF; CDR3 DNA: TGTGCCAGCAGTTCCGGGGGCCCTTCCAACACTGAAGCTTTCTTT
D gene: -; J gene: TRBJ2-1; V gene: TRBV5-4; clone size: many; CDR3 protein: CASSEDFTYNEQFF; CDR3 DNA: TGTGCCAGCAGCGAGGACTTTACCTACAATGAGCAGTTCTTC
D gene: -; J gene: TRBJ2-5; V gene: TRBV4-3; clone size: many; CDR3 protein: CASSLSSIGETQYF; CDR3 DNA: TGCGCCAGCAGCCTCTCCAGTATAGGGGAGACCCAGTACTTC
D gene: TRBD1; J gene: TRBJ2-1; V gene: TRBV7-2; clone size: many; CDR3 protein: CASRGSPGTGGGEQFF; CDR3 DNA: TGTGCCAGCAGAGGTAGTCCCGGGACAGGGGGCGGTGAGCAGTTCTTC
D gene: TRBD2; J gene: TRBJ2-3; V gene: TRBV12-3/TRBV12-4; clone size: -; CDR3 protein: CASNGLAGRTDVQYF; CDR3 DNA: TGTGCCAGCAACGGACTAGCGGGGCGCACAGATGTGCAGTATTTT
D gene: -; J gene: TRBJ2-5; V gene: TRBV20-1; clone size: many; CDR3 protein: CSATDQQETQYF; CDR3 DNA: TGCAGTGCTACAGACCAACAAGAGACCCAGTACTTC
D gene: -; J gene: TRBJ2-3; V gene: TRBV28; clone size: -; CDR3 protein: CASRSDVDTQYF; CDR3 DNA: TGTGCCAGCAGATCAGACGTAGATACGCAGTATTTT
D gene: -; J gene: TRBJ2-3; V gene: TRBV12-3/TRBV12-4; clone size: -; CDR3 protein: CASGGVSTDTQYF; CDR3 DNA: TGTGCCAGCGGAGGGGTGTCCACAGATACGCAGTATTTT
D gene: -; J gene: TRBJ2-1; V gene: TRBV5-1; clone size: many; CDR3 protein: CASSLGRGYNEQFF; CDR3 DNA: TGCGCCAGCAGCTTAGGCAGGGGCTACAATGAGCAGTTCTTC
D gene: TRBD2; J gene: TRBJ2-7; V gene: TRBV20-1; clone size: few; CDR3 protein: CSATTGTSVYEQYF; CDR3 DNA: TGCAGTGCAACAACCGGGACTAGCGTTTACGAGCAGTACTTC
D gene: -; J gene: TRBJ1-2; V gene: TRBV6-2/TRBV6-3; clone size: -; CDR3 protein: CASSYGTWDDYIF; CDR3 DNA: TGTGCCAGCAGTTACGGGACTTGGGATGACTACATCTTC
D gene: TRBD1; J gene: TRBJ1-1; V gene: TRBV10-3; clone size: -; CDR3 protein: CAISDRGRSYTEAFF; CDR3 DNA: TGTGCCATCAGTGACAGGGGGAGGTCTTACACTGAAGCTTTCTTT
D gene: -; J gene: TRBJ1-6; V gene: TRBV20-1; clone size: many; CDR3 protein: CSAARDGYNNSPLHF; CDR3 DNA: TGCAGTGCAGCCCGGGACGGCTATAATAATTCACCCCTCCACTTT
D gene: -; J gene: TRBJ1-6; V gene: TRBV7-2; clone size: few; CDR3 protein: CASSLVSGRFYSPLHF; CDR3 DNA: TGTGCCAGCAGCTTAGTTTCGGGGAGGTTTTATTCACCCCTCCACTTT
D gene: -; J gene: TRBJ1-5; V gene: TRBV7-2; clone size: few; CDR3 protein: CASSLGGFYSNQPQHF; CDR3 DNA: TGTGCCAGCAGCCTTGGGGGTTTTTATAGCAATCAGCCCCAGCATTTT
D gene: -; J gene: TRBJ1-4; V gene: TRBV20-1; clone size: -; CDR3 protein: CSAQENEKLFF; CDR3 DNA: TGCAGTGCTCAGGAAAATGAAAAACTGTTTTTT
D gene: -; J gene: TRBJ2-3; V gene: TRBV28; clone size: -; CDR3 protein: CASRDTTDAQYF; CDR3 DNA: TGTGCCAGCAGGGATACCACAGATGCGCAGTATTTT
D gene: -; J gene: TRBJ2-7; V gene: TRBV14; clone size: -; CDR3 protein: CASSQERGIYEQYF; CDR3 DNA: TGTGCCAGCAGCCAAGAACGCGGGATCTACGAGCAGTACTTC